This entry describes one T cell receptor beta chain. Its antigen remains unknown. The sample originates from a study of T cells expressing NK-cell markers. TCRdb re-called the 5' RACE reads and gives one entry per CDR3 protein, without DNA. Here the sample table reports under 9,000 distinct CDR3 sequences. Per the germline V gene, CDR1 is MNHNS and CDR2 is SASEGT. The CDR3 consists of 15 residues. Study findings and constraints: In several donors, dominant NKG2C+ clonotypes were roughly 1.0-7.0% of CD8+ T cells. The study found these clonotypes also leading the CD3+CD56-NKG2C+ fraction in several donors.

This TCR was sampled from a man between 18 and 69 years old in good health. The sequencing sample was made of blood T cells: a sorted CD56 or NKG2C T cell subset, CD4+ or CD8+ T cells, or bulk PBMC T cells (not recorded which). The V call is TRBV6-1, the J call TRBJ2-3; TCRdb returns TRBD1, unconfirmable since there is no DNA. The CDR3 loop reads CASSRGTVFWDTQYF.